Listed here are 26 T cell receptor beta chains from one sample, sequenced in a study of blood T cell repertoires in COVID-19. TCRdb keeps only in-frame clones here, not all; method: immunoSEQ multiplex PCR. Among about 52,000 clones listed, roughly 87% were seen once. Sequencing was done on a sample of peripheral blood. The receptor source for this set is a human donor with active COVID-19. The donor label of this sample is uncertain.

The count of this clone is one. For the CDR3, the DNA is TGTGCCACCAGTGAAACAGGGCATGAGCAGTTCTTC. Translated, it gives CATSETGHEQFF. The chain couples TRBV24-1 to TRBJ2-1, with TRBD1 as a possible D gene (6 bases). Germline-derived CDR1 and CDR2 are KGHDR and SFDVKD. V was shortened by 4 bases and J by 8 bases, with 8 bases between the two germline ends. The CDR3 runs 12 residues.

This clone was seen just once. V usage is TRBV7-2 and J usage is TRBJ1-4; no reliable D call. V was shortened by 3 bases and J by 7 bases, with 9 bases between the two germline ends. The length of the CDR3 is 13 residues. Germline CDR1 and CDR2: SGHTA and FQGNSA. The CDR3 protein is CASSFGAGEKLFF. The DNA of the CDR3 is TGTGCCAGCAGCTTCGGAGCGGGTGAAAAACTGTTTTTT.

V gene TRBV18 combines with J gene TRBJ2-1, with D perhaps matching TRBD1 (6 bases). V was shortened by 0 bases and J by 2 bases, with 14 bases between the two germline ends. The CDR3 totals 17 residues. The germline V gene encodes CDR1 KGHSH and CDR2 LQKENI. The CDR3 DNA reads TGTGCCAGCTCACCACCTCGAAGGGCAGGGGCCTACAATGAGCAGTTCTTC. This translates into CASSPPRRAGAYNEQFF.

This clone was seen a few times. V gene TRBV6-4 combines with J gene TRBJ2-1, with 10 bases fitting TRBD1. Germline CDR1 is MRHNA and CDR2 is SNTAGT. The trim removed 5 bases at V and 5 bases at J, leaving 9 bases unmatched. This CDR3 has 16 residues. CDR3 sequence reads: CASSLNPGQGHNEQFF. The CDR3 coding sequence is TGTGCCAGCAGTCTTAACCCGGGACAGGGGCACAATGAGCAGTTCTTC.

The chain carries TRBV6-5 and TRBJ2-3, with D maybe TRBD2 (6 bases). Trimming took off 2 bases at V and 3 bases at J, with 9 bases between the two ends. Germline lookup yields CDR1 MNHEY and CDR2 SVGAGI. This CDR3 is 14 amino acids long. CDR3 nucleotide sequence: TGTGCCAGCAGTTACCGGACTATTACAGATACGCAGTATTTT. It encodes CASSYRTITDTQYF.

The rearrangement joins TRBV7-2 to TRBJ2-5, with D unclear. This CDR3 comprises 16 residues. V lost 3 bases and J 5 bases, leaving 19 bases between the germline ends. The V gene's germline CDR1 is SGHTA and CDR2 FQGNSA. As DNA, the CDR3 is TGTGCCAGCAGCTTTAGCACTCCGAGTTTCGCTGAGACCCAGTACTTC. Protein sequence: CASSFSTPSFAETQYF.

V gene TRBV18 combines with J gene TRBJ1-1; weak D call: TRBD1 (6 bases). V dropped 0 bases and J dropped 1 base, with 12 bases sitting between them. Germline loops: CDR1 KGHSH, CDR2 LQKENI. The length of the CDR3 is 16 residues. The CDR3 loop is CASSPPSTGWNTEAFF. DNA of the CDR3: TGTGCCAGCTCACCACCTAGCACAGGGTGGAACACTGAAGCTTTCTTT.

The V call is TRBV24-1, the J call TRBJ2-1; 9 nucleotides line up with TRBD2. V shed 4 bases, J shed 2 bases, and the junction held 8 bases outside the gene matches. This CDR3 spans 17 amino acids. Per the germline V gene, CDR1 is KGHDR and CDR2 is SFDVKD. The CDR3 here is CATSDVAGVKTYNEQFF. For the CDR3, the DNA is TGTGCCACCAGTGACGTAGCGGGGGTGAAGACCTACAATGAGCAGTTCTTC.

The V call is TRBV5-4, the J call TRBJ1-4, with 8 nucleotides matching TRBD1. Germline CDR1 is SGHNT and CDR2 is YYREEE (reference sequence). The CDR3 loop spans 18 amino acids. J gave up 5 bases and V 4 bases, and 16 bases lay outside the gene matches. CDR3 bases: TGTGCCAGCAGCCCCGGTGCAGGGGGCGGAAGATCCAATGAAAAACTGTTTTTT. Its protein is CASSPGAGGGRSNEKLFF.

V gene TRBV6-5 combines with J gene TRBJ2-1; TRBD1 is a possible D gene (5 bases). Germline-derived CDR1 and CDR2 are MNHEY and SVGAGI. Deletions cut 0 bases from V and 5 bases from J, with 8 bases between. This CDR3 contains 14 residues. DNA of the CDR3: TGTGCCAGCAGTTACTCCGCAGGGAACAATGAGCAGTTCTTC. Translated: CASSYSAGNNEQFF.

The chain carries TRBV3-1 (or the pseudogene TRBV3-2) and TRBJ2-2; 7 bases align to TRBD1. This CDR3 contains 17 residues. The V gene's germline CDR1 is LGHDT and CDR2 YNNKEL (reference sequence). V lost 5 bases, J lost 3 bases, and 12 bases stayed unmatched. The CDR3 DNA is TGTGCCAGCAGCTACCAATTGACAGGGATCGACACCGGGGAGCTGTTTTTT. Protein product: CASSYQLTGIDTGELFF.

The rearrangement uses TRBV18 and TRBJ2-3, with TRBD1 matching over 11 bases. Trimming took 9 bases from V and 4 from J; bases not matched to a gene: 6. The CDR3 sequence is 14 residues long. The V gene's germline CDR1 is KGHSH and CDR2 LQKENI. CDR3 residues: CASRWTGGADTQYF. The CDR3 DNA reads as TGTGCCAGTCGCTGGACAGGGGGCGCAGATACGCAGTATTTT.

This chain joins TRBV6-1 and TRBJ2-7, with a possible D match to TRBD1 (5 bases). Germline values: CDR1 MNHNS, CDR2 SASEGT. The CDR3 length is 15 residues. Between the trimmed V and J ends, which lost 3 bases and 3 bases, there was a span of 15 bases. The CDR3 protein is CASSDPPPGHYEQYF. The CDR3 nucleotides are TGTGCCAGCAGTGACCCCCCGCCAGGGCACTACGAGCAGTACTTC.

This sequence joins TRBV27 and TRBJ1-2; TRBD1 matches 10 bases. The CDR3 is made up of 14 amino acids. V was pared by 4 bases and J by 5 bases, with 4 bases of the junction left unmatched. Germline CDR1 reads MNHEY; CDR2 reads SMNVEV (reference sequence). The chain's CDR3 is CASSYEGQGYGYTF. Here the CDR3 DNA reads TGTGCCAGCAGTTACGAGGGACAGGGGTATGGCTACACCTTC.

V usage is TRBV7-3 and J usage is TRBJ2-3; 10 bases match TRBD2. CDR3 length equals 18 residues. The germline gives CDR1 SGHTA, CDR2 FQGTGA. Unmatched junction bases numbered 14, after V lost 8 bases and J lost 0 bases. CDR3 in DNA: TGTGCCAGCGCCCCCGGCCTAGCGGGGGCCATTAGCACAGATACGCAGTATTTT. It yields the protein CASAPGLAGAISTDTQYF.

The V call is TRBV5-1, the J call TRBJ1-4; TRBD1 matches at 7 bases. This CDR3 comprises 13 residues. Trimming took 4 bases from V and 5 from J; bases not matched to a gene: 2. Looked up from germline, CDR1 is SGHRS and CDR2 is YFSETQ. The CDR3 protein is CASSADRNEKLFF. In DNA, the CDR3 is TGCGCCAGCAGCGCGGACAGGAATGAAAAACTGTTTTTT. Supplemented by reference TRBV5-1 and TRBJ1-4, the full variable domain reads KAGVTQTPRYLIKTRGQQVTLSCSPISGHRSVSWYQQTPGQGLQFLFEYFSETQRNKGNFPGRFSGRQFSNSRSEMNVSTLELGDSALYLCASSADRNEKLFFGSGTQLSVL.

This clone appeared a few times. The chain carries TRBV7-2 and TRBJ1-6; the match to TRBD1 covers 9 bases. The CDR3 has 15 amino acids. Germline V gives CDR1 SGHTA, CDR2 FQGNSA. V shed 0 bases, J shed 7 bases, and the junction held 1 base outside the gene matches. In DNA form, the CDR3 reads TGTGCCAGCAGCTTAGCACAGGGGGCCAATTCACCCCTCCACTTT. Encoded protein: CASSLAQGANSPLHF.

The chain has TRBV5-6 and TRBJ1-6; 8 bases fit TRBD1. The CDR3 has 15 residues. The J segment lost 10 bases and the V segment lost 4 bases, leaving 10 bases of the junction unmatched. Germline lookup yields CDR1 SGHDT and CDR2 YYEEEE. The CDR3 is CASSPDGQGMSPLHF. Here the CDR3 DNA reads TGTGCCAGCAGCCCCGACGGACAGGGTATGTCACCCCTCCACTTT. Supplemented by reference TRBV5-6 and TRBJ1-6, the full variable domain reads DAGVTQSPTHLIKTRGQQVTLRCSPKSGHDTVSWYQQALGQGPQFIFQYYEEEERQRGNFPDRFSGHQFPNYSSELNVNALLLGDSALYLCASSPDGQGMSPLHFGNGTRLTVT.

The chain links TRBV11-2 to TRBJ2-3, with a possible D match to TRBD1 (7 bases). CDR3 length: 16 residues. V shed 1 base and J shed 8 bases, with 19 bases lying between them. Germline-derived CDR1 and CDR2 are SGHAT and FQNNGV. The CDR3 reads CASSLVGRGVGSTQYF. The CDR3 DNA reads TGTGCCAGCAGCTTAGTAGGCAGGGGGGTCGGCTCTACGCAGTATTTT.

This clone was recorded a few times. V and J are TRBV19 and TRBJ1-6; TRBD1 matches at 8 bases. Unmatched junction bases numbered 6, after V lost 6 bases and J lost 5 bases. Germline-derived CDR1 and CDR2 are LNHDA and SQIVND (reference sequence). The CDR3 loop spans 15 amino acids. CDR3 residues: CASRHTGGNNSPLHF. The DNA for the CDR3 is TGTGCCAGTAGACACACAGGGGGGAATAATTCACCCCTCCACTTT.

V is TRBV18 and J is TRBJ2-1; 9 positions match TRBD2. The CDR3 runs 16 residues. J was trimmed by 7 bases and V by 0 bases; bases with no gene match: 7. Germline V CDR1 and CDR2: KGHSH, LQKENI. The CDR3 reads CASSPPVAGGANEQFF. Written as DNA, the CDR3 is TGTGCCAGCTCACCACCCGTGGCGGGGGGGGCTAATGAGCAGTTCTTC.

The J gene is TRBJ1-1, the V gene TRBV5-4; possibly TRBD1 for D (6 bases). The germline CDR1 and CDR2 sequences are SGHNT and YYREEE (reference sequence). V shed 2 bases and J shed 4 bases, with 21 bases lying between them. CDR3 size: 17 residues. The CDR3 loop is CASSFGGRGGHGTEAFF. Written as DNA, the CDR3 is TGTGCCAGCAGCTTTGGAGGCAGAGGGGGTCACGGCACTGAAGCTTTCTTT.

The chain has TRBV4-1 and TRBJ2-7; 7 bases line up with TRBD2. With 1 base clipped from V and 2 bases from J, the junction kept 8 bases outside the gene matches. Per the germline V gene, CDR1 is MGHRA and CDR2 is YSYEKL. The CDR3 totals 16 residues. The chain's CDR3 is CASSQVVRGRAYEQYF. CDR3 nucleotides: TGCGCCAGCAGCCAAGTGGTACGGGGGAGGGCCTACGAGCAGTACTTC.

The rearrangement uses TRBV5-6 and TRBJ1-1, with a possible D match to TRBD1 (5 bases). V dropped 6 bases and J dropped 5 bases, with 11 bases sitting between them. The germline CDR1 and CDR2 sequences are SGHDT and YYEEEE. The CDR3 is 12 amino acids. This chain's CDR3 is CASTGGKTEAFF. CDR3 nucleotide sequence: TGTGCCAGCACGGGGGGGAAGACTGAAGCTTTCTTT.

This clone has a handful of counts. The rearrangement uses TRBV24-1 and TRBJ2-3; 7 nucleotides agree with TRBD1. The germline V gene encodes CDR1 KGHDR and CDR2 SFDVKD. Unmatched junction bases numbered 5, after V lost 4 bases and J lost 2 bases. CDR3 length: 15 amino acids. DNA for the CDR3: TGTGCCACCAGTGACCCCGACAGGGACACAGATACGCAGTATTTT. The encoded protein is CATSDPDRDTDTQYF.

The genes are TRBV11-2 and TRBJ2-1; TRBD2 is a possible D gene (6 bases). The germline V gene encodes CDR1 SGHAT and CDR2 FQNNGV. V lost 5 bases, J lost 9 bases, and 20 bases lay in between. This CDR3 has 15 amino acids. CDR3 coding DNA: TGTGCCAGCAGCCCAGGGACTGGCCGATGGGGTGAGCAGTTCTTC. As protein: CASSPGTGRWGEQFF.